This T cell receptor beta chain was recovered during a study of naive and memory T cell subsets. Study-level points and caveats: In naive cells, over 95% of TCR sequences were seen only once.

The beta constant-region primer was an equimolar mix of two oligonucleotides covering TRBC1 and TRBC2. The ligated cDNA underwent four PCR rounds using SP2 and nested alpha and beta constant-region primers. From the UMI-ligation and nested PCR reads, TCRdb called clonotypes with MiXCR, one entry per CDR3 protein. Seen here are 95,000 to 150,000 distinct CDR3 sequences, around a third observed once, and the top ten hold less than 1%. This clonotype was detected many times. Its antigen is still unknown. V lost 4 bases and J 3 bases, leaving 7 bases between the germline ends. Germline V gives CDR1 LGHNA, CDR2 YNFKEQ. This CDR3 contains 12 residues. After CD4 positive bead selection, the CD4-negative fraction gave CD8 T cells.

The sequenced sample was central memory CD4+ T cells from blood. The chain combines TRBV4-2 with TRBJ2-7; unclear D gene. This clonotype was sampled from a human donor in good health. The CDR3 loop is CASSRTSYEQYF. The CDR3 DNA reads TGTGCCAGCAGCCGAACCAGCTACGAGCAGTACTTC.